Following are 3 T cell receptor beta chains from one sample sequenced in a study of T cell changes during pregnancy in multiple sclerosis. The data were produced by immunoSEQ multiplex PCR, yet TCRdb's version contains in-frame clones alone and is incomplete. The table records 85,000 to 90,000 clones, 90% to 95% of them present only once. This specimen consisted of peripheral blood, obtained after pregnancy. The receptors originated from a female donor in good health, enrolled as a control in a pregnancy study.

The CDR3 here is CAWSLRGVEKLFF. The CDR3 DNA reads TGTGCCTGGAGCCTCCGGGGAGTTGAAAAACTGTTTTTT. This chain connects TRBV30 to TRBJ1-4; D is undetermined. The germline V and J ends were trimmed by 3 bases and 7 bases, with 12 bases remaining between them. This CDR3 is built from 13 residues. Germline V gene data show CDR1 as GTSNPN and CDR2 as SVGIG (reference sequence).

This chain joins TRBV29-1 and TRBJ2-1; a weak D match, TRBD2 (5 bases). This CDR3 is 13 amino acids long. V lost 6 bases and J lost 3, with 12 bases in between. CDR1 and CDR2 from the germline V gene are SQVTM and ANQGSEA. CDR3 DNA sequence: TGCAGCGTGGGGTGGAGCGGCTACAATGAGCAGTTCTTC. Protein: CSVGWSGYNEQFF.

The J gene is TRBJ1-1, the V gene TRBV27; TRBD1 matches 7 bases. Trimming removed 0 bases from V and 4 bases from J; junction bases left unmatched: 11. This CDR3 region has 17 residues. Germline CDR1 reads MNHEY; CDR2 reads SMNVEV (reference sequence). The CDR3: CASSLSALKTGSTEAFF. The DNA of the CDR3 is TGTGCCAGCAGTTTATCGGCCCTAAAGACAGGGAGCACTGAAGCTTTCTTT.